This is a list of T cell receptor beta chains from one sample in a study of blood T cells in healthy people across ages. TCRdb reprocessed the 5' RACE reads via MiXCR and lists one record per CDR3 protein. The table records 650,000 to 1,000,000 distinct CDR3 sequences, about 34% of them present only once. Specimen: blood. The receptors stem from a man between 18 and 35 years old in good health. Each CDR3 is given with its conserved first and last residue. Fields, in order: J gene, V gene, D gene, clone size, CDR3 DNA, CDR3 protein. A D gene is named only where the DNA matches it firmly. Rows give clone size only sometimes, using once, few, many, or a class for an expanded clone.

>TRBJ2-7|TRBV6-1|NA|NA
TGTGCCAGCAGTGAAGGACCGGGCCTGATGTACGAGCAGTACTTC
CASSEGPGLMYEQYF
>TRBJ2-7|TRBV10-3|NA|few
TGTGCCGTCATGTCCACAGGGTATGACGAGCAGTACTTC
CAVMSTGYDEQYF
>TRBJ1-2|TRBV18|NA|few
TGTGCCAGCTCACCAGGGAGTGACGCTAACTATGGCTACACCTTC
CASSPGSDANYGYTF
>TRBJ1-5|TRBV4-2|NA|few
TGTGCCAGCAGCCTCTTAGGGGTGGACAGAAATCAGCCCCAGCATTTT
CASSLLGVDRNQPQHF
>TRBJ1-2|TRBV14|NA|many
TGTGCCAGCACCCCCCGGGAAACACCGTTATATGGCTACACCTTC
CASTPRETPLYGYTF
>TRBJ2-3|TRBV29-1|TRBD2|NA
TGCAGCGTTGTGCTAGCGGGCTTCACAGATACGCAGTATTTT
CSVVLAGFTDTQYF
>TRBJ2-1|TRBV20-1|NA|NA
TGCAGTGCTATATCATTCACGAGGGACAATGAGCAGTTCTTC
CSAISFTRDNEQFF
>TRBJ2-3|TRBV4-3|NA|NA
TGCGCCAGCAGCCAAGATAGCATCCACCCGGATACGCAGTATTTT
CASSQDSIHPDTQYF
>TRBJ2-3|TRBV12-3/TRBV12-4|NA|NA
TGTGCCAGCACCCCAAGCGGAACAATCACAGATACGCAGTATTTT
CASTPSGTITDTQYF
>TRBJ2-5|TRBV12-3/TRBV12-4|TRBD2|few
TGTGCCAGTGGACTAGCGGGTGGAGAGACCCAGTACTTC
CASGLAGGETQYF
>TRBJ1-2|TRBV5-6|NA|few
TGTGCCAGCAGGAGACCGGGACTTCATGGCTACACCTTC
CASRRPGLHGYTF
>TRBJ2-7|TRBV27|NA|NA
TGTGCCAGCAGTTTATCGAGGTCCCCTGGGGGAAACGAGCAGTACTTC
CASSLSRSPGGNEQYF
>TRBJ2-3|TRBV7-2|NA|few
TGTGCCAGCAGCCCCCTCCCCGGCCCGGGTACGCAGTATTTT
CASSPLPGPGTQYF
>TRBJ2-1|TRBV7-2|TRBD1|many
TGTGCCAGCAGCTCGCCGGGACAGCACAATGAGCAGTTCTTC
CASSSPGQHNEQFF
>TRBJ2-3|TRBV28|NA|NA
TGTGCCAGCAGTCTGCCGGGGACAACGAGAGCAGATACGCAGTATTTT
CASSLPGTTRADTQYF
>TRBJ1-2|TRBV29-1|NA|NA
TGCAGCGTTAACCTCAAGACGGACAATTCCTATGGCTACACCTTC
CSVNLKTDNSYGYTF
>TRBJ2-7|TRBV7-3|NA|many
TGTGCCAGCAGCTTAAAGTGTCGGAATCCACTGTACGAGCAGTACTTC
CASSLKCRNPLYEQYF
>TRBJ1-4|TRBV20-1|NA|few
TGCAGTGCTAGAGAGGCCCATCGTGAAAAACTGTTTTTT
CSAREAHREKLFF
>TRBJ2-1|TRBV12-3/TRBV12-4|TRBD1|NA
TGTGCCAGCAGCCCCGGGACAGGGAAGTCCCGTGAGCAGTTCTTC
CASSPGTGKSREQFF
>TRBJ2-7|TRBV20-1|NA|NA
TGCAGTGCTAGAGATATTGGGAACAATGAGCAGTACTTC
CSARDIGNNEQYF
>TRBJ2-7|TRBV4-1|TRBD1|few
TGCGCCAGCAGCCAAACCGGGACAGCGAACTACGAGCAGTACTTC
CASSQTGTANYEQYF
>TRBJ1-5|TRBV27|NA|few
TGTGCCAGCAGTCGACCGGGCGGCGATCAGCCCCAGCATTTT
CASSRPGGDQPQHF
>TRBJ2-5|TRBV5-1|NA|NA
TGCGCCAGCAGCTTGCTGAACCCAGGGGAGCTTCGGTCCCCGAAAGAGACCCAGTACTTC
CASSLLNPGELRSPKETQYF
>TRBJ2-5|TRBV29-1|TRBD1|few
TGCAGCGTTGAAGATCCTCACACGAAGGACAGGGAGACCCAGTACTTC
CSVEDPHTKDRETQYF
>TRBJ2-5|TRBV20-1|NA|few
TGCAGTGCTAGAGATCCGGGGATGGGCCAAGAGACCCAGTACTTC
CSARDPGMGQETQYF
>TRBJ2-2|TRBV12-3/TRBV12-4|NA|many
TGTGCCAGCAGTTTAGGGGTCCCCACCGGGGAGCTGTTTTTT
CASSLGVPTGELFF
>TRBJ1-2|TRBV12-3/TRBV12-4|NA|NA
TGTGCCAGCACCCGCTCGGGGGGGCACTATGGCTACACCTTC
CASTRSGGHYGYTF
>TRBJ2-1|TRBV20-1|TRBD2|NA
TGCAGTGCTCCCAAGCGGGGGGGCCACAATGAGCAGTTCTTC
CSAPKRGGHNEQFF
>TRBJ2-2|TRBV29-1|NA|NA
TGCAGCGTTGAGTCCGGGGACACCGGGGAGCTGTTTTTT
CSVESGDTGELFF
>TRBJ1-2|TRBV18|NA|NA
TGTGCCAGCTCACCACCGATGATCAGGGATGCCTACACCTTC
CASSPPMIRDAYTF
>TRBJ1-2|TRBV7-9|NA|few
TGTGCCAGCAGCTTAGCGGCACCAAACTATGGCTACACCTTC
CASSLAAPNYGYTF
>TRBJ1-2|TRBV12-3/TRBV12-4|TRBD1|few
TGTGCCAGCAGTTTTACGACAGGGGCGACTAACTATGGCTACACCTTC
CASSFTTGATNYGYTF
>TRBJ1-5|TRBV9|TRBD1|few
TGTGCCAGCAGCGTAACTTTTCCCGGGACAGGGGCCTTATACAGCAATCAGCCCCAGCATTTT
CASSVTFPGTGALYSNQPQHF
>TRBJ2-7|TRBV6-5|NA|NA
TGTGCCAGCAGTTACTCTATGGGGCAGGTCCTCAATGAGCAGTACTTC
CASSYSMGQVLNEQYF
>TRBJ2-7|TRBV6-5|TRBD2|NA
TGTGCCAGCAGTTACTCCCCTAGCGGGAGCTCCTACGAGCAGTACTTC
CASSYSPSGSSYEQYF
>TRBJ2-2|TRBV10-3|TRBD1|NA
TGTGCCATCAGTGGTGGGGGACAGTCCACCGGGGAGCTGTTTTTT
CAISGGGQSTGELFF
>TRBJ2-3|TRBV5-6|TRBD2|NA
TGTGCCAGCAGCCATCCTGCGGGGGGGTTCACAGATACGCAGTATTTT
CASSHPAGGFTDTQYF
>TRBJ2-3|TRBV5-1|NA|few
TGCGCCAGCAGCTTGAGGGAGAGCACAGATACGCAGTATTTT
CASSLRESTDTQYF
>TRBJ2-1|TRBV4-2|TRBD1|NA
TGTGCCAGCAGCCAAGAAGGGACAGGGATCGGCAATGAGCAGTTCTTC
CASSQEGTGIGNEQFF
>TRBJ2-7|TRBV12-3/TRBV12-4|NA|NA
TGTGCCAGTTCACGGGGTAGTACCTACGAGCAGTACTTC
CASSRGSTYEQYF
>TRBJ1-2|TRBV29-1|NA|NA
TGCAGCGTTGATAATGGGGGGGTCGATGGCTACACCTTC
CSVDNGGVDGYTF
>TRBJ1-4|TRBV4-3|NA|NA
TGCGCCAGCAGCCAAGAATACAGGGTCGAAAAACTGTTTTTT
CASSQEYRVEKLFF
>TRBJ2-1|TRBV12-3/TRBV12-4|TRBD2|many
TGTGCCAGCAGTTTAGCAACTAGCGGGGCTGATGAGCAGTTCTTC
CASSLATSGADEQFF
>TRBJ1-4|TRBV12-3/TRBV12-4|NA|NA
TGTGCCAGCAGTCCACTTTCGGGTGGTGAAAAACTGTTTTTT
CASSPLSGGEKLFF
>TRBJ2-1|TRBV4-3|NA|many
TGCGCCAGCAGCCAAGATCCCACTGATTTTAGTGAGCAGTTCTTC
CASSQDPTDFSEQFF
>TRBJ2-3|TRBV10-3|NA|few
TGTGCCATCAGTGAGTTGGTAAGGGCTGACGGTGGAGATACGCAGTATTTT
CAISELVRADGGDTQYF
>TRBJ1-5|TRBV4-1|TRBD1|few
TGCGCCAGCAGCCAAGGGTTAGGCAGGGGGAATCAGCCCCAGCATTTT
CASSQGLGRGNQPQHF
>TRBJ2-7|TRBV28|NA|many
TGTGCCAGCAGTCTCAAATCCCACCAATACGAGCAGTACTTC
CASSLKSHQYEQYF
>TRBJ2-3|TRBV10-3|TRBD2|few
TGTGCCATCAGCCGGGGGGGGAGCACAGATACGCAGTATTTT
CAISRGGSTDTQYF
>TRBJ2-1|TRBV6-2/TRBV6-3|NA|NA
TGTGCCAGCAGCCGCGTCATCCGGGAGGAGCAGTTCTTC
CASSRVIREEQFF
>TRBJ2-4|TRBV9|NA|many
TGTGCCAGCAGCGTTGACGCCGGAAAAAACATTCAGTACTTC
CASSVDAGKNIQYF
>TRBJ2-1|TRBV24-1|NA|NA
TGTGCCACCAGTGACGCCGCGGGGACCATCAATGAGCAGTTCTTC
CATSDAAGTINEQFF
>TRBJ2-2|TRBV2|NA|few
TGTGCCAGCAGCGCCGACAGCACCGGGGAGCTGTTTTTT
CASSADSTGELFF